The 18 T cell receptor beta chains below were found in one sample sequenced in a study of identical twins. TCRdb ran MiXCR on the 5' RACE reads and lists one entry per CDR3 protein. The sample lists around 670,000 distinct CDR3 sequences; 5.5% to 6.5% were seen once. Sequenced input: naive T cells sorted from blood. Receptor source: a young man in good health.

At least ten counts were recorded for this clonotype. The V and J genes are TRBV12-3 or TRBV12-4 and TRBJ2-2; TRBD1 might be the D (6 bases). V was trimmed by 2 bases and J by 0 bases, leaving 16 bases between them. The CDR3 loop spans 18 amino acids. CDR3 in amino acids: CASSLNRDLTTNTGELFF. CDR3 in DNA: TGTGCCAGCAGTTTAAACAGGGATCTAACAACGAACACCGGGGAGCTGTTTTTT.

Ten or more counts support this clonotype. The chain employs TRBV28 and TRBJ2-7; 8 bases fit TRBD1. This CDR3 has 16 amino acids. The V and J ends lost 5 bases and 4 bases, in that order; junction bases with no gene match: 13. CDR1 and CDR2 from the germline V gene are MDHEN and SYDVKM. CDR3 sequence: CASSRRRDRTVYEQYV. CDR3 DNA: TGTGCCAGCAGTCGACGGCGGGACAGGACCGTATACGAGCAGTACGTC.

This clonotype was seen many times. The rearrangement uses TRBV29-1 and TRBJ2-7; 10 bases fit TRBD2. This CDR3 has 12 amino acids. The V segment lost 7 bases and the J segment 3 bases; nucleotides outside the gene matches: 3. Germline V gene sequence: CDR1 SQVTM, CDR2 ANQGSEA. CDR3 sequence reads: CSAGLADYEQYF. CDR3 coding DNA: TGCAGCGCCGGACTAGCGGACTACGAGCAGTACTTC.

This clonotype was found many times. This CDR3 reads CASSPQGYNEQFF. The CDR3 region has the DNA TGCGCCAGCAGCCCCCAGGGTTACAATGAGCAGTTCTTC. This chain links TRBV5-1 with TRBJ2-1; weak D call: TRBD1 (5 bases). CDR1 is SGHRS, CDR2 YFSETQ, per germline. V was trimmed by 4 bases and J by 4 bases, leaving 9 bases between them. CDR3 length: 13 residues.

This clonotype was seen a few times. The V gene is TRBV7-8, the J gene TRBJ2-1; D unclear. Germline V CDR1 and CDR2: SGHVS, FQNEAQ. Trimming removed 6 bases from V and 4 bases from J, with 10 bases in between. The CDR3 has 13 residues. The CDR3 is CASRHALYNEQFF. The CDR3 DNA reads TGTGCCAGCAGGCACGCCCTTTACAATGAGCAGTTCTTC. Drawing the rest from reference TRBV7-8 and TRBJ2-1, the complete variable domain is GAGVSQSPRYKVAKRGQDVALRCDPISGHVSLFWYQQALGQGPEFLTYFQNEAQLDKSGLPSDRFFAERPEGSVSTLKIQRTQQEDSAVYLCASRHALYNEQFFGPGTRLTVL.

In its sample, this clonotype was seen many times. V is TRBV20-1 and J is TRBJ2-7, with unresolved D. CDR3 length equals 12 residues. Germline CDR1 is DFQATT and CDR2 is SNEGSKA (reference sequence). V shed 0 bases and J shed 3 bases, with 6 bases lying between them. CDR3 sequence reads: CSARENLYEQYF. The CDR3 nucleotides read TGCAGTGCTAGAGAGAACCTCTACGAGCAGTACTTC.

This clonotype occurred a few times. The CDR3 coding sequence is TGTGCCAGTAGGGGAGGACGATTGACTGGAAACACCATATATTTT. Residues: CASRGGRLTGNTIYF. This rearrangement joins TRBV19 to TRBJ1-3; D unresolved. CDR1 is LNHDA and CDR2 is SQIVND in the germline V gene (reference sequence). Trimming pared 6 bases from V and 2 bases from J, leaving 14 bases between. The length of the CDR3 is 15 residues.

The chain recombines TRBV20-1 with TRBJ1-1; tentatively, D is TRBD1 (6 bases). CDR1 and CDR2 from the germline V gene are DFQATT and SNEGSKA (reference sequence). Trimming left V 2 bases short and J 3 bases short, with 13 bases between. CDR3 length: 14 residues. CDR3 protein: CSARRGGWDTEAFF. The CDR3, as DNA: TGCAGTGCTAGAAGGGGGGGGTGGGACACTGAAGCTTTCTTT.

This clonotype was seen at least ten times. The chain carries TRBV12-3 or TRBV12-4 and TRBJ2-2; 8 nucleotides align to TRBD2. The junction had 8 bases not matched to a gene; V was cut back by 6 bases and J by 5 bases. The CDR3 sequence is 15 residues long. CDR3 in DNA: TGTGCCAGCAGCTATTATTTAGCGGGAACCGGGGAGCTGTTTTTT. Residues: CASSYYLAGTGELFF.

This clonotype was counted between two and nine times. The rearrangement joins TRBV30 to TRBJ2-1, with a possible D match to TRBD2 (6 bases). Germline V CDR1 and CDR2: GTSNPN, SVGIG (reference sequence). Trimming shortened V by 2 bases and J by 15 bases, and 14 bases separated the two germline ends. This CDR3 has 11 residues. The DNA for the CDR3 is TGTGCCTGGAGTACCCGGGACTTACCGTTCTTC. It codes for CAWSTRDLPFF.

As concerns this clonotype: This likely comes from a read error, as the CDR3 has no conserved phenylalanine or tryptophan at its end. V usage is TRBV12-3 or TRBV12-4 and J usage is TRBJ2-4, with a possible D match to TRBD1 (6 bases). Between the trimmed V and J ends, which lost 5 bases and 0 bases, there was a span of 8 bases. The CDR3 is 14 residues long. The CDR3 loop reads CASSRTVAKNIQYL. Written as DNA, the CDR3 is TGTGCCAGCAGTCGGACAGTAGCCAAAAACATTCAGTACCTC.

This clonotype was detected only a few times. The rearrangement joins TRBV6-1 to TRBJ2-7; the match to TRBD2 covers 7 bases. The germline CDR1 and CDR2 sequences are MNHNS and SASEGT. The V gene end was trimmed by 4 bases and the J gene end by 4 bases; junction bases not matched to a gene: 7. This CDR3 comprises 14 residues. This CDR3 reads CASSGGGSRYEQYV. The DNA of the CDR3 is TGTGCCAGCAGTGGAGGCGGGAGCCGATACGAGCAGTACGTC.

In this sample, this clonotype turned up many times. The rearrangement links TRBV12-3 or TRBV12-4 to TRBJ2-1; no definite D call. The CDR3 has 16 residues. Trimming cost V 7 bases and J 7 bases, with 23 bases left between them. DNA of the CDR3: TGTGCCAGCACCCCGGCAGTCCCCCTCTTTGATAATGAGCAGTTCTTC. Its translation: CASTPAVPLFDNEQFF.

This chain uses TRBV29-1 with TRBJ2-5, with 10 bases aligning to TRBD1. V lost 7 bases to trimming and J lost 7 bases; unmatched junction nucleotides: 24. CDR1 SQVTM and CDR2 ANQGSEA come from the germline V gene. The CDR3 loop spans 18 amino acids. The CDR3 region is CSGLDRGIALAGLPTQYF. DNA for the CDR3: TGCAGCGGACTGGACAGGGGGATTGCCTTAGCGGGACTTCCGACCCAGTACTTC.

The sample holds a few counts of this clonotype. The J gene is TRBJ1-4, the V gene TRBV6-2 or TRBV6-3; 8 bases fit TRBD1. The J segment lost 6 bases and the V segment lost 2 bases, leaving 8 bases of the junction unmatched. This CDR3 has 16 amino acids. Germline V CDR1 and CDR2: MNHEY, SVGEGT. CDR3 sequence reads: CASSYNLDRADEKLFF. CDR3 in DNA: TGTGCCAGCAGTTACAATTTGGACAGGGCGGATGAAAAACTGTTTTTT.

There are a few counts of this clonotype. The chain links TRBV24-1 to TRBJ2-5, with a weak D call TRBD1 (6 bases). The CDR3 extends over 15 amino acids. With 3 bases removed from V and 7 bases from J, the gap between germline ends came to 17 bases. CDR1 and CDR2 from the germline V gene are KGHDR and SFDVKD. Written as DNA, the CDR3 is TGTGCCACCAGTGATCCGCTGGCGCCAGGGGTGACCCAGTACTTC. It is translated as CATSDPLAPGVTQYF.

This clonotype was picked up a small number of times. The chain employs TRBV3-1 and TRBJ2-1; D gene ambiguous. V was clipped by 1 base and J by 9 bases, with 10 bases between them. The CDR3 loop spans 13 amino acids. From germline, CDR1 is LGHDT and CDR2 YNNKEL (reference sequence). For the CDR3, the DNA is TGTGCCAGCAGCCAAGTTAGGCAGTCTGAGCAGTTCTTC. Translation gives CASSQVRQSEQFF.

The chain carries TRBV25-1 and TRBJ2-3; 12 nucleotides match TRBD1. Germline V gives CDR1 MGHDK, CDR2 SYGVNS. V dropped 1 base and J dropped 4; count of bases not matched to a gene: 9. The CDR3 contains 18 residues. DNA for the CDR3: TGTGCCAGCAGTGAATTTAGGGGGACAGGGGGCGCCTCAGATACGCAGTATTTT. Protein product: CASSEFRGTGGASDTQYF. Looking up the rest from reference TRBV25-1 and TRBJ2-3 gives the full variable domain: EADIYQTPRYLVIGTGKKITLECSQTMGHDKMYWYQQDPGMELHLIHYSYGVNSTEKGDLSSESTVSRIRTEHFPLTLESARPSHTSQYLCASSEFRGTGGASDTQYFGPGTRLTVL.